One sample yielded the 22 T cell receptor beta chains listed below, sequenced in a study of low-dose radiotherapy and immunotherapy resistance in tumors. First-strand cDNA relied on TRAV- and TRBV-specific primers spanning alpha and beta chains. With a constant-region primer and a V-primer adapter, TCRs were subjected to approximately 18 PCR cycles of amplification. TCRdb reprocessed the reads with MiXCR, giving one entry per CDR3 protein. This table holds 18,000 or so distinct CDR3 sequences, less than 85% found once. These TCRs come from a human donor with advanced metastatic prostate, ovarian, gallbladder or colorectal cancer (not recorded which). This table probably holds off-target reads from a library built for another chain.

This rearrangement joins TRBV6-6 to TRBJ1-5; no reliable D call. V was trimmed by 5 bases and J by 1 base, leaving 21 bases between them. CDR1 and CDR2 (germline): MNHNY, SVGAGI (reference sequence). This CDR3 has 18 amino acids. The CDR3 spells CASSLGRMLELSNQPQHF. In nucleotides, the CDR3 is TGTGCCAGCAGTCTCGGCAGGATGTTAGAATTGAGCAATCAGCCCCAGCATTTT.

This sequence joins TRBV4-1 and TRBJ2-5; D perhaps matches TRBD2 (7 bases). Between the trimmed V and J ends, which lost 0 bases and 5 bases, there was a span of 19 bases. The CDR3 consists of 17 residues. Germline V CDR1 and CDR2: MGHRA, YSYEKL. DNA of the CDR3: TGCGCCAGCAGCCAAGATGCGGCGGGGGCCGCATGGGAGACCCAGTACTTC. It specifies CASSQDAAGAAWETQYF.

This CDR3 reads CASSEGNLDNEQFF. Written as DNA, the CDR3 is TGTGCCAGCAGTGAAGGGAATTTAGACAATGAGCAGTTCTTC. V gene TRBV2 combines with J gene TRBJ2-1; no firm D call. V was clipped by 1 base and J by 5 bases, with 9 bases between them. This CDR3 spans 14 amino acids. Looked up from germline, CDR1 is SNHLY and CDR2 is FYNNEI.

The rearrangement links TRBV6-2 or TRBV6-3 to TRBJ2-1; 8 bases align to TRBD2. This CDR3 is built from 17 residues. With V trimmed by 2 bases and J by 1 base, 7 bases remained unmatched. The germline CDR1 and CDR2 sequences are MNHEY and SVGEGT. The CDR3: CASSYESGRVSYNEQFF. For the CDR3, the DNA is TGTGCCAGCAGTTACGAGAGCGGGAGAGTTTCCTACAATGAGCAGTTCTTC.

V usage is TRBV11-2 and J usage is TRBJ2-7; D uncertain. The germline V and J ends were trimmed by 5 bases and 2 bases, with 25 bases remaining between them. Germline assignment: CDR1 SGHAT and CDR2 FQNNGV. This CDR3 comprises 18 residues. DNA of the CDR3: TGTGCCAGCAGCCGCATGGCTACAACACCCACCCTTCCCTACGAGCAGTACTTC. It yields the protein CASSRMATTPTLPYEQYF.

The chain links TRBV7-2 to TRBJ1-1; 9 bases match TRBD1. The trim removed 5 bases at V and 1 base at J, leaving 5 bases unmatched. The germline V gene encodes CDR1 SGHTA and CDR2 FQGNSA. This CDR3 spans 15 amino acids. The CDR3 spells CASSPGTGWNTEAFF. CDR3 DNA sequence: TGTGCCAGCAGCCCCGGGACAGGGTGGAACACTGAAGCTTTCTTT.

The chain combines TRBV24-1 with TRBJ2-2, with D perhaps given as TRBD1 or TRBD2 (5 bases each). From germline, CDR1 is KGHDR and CDR2 SFDVKD. Trimming took 4 bases from V and 7 from J, leaving 21 bases between them. The CDR3 consists of 17 residues. The CDR3 DNA is TGTGCCACCAGTGAAGAAAATCGGGCCGAGGGGTACGGGGAGCTGTTTTTT. The encoded protein is CATSEENRAEGYGELFF.

The chain has TRBV2 and TRBJ2-7, with D unresolved. The CDR3 is made up of 12 amino acids. Trimming removed 7 bases at V and 1 base at J, with 8 bases between. Looked up from germline, CDR1 is SNHLY and CDR2 is FYNNEI. The CDR3 here is CASKGGSYEQYF. The CDR3 DNA is TGTGCCAGCAAGGGCGGATCCTACGAGCAGTACTTC. The whole variable domain, filled in from reference TRBV2 and TRBJ2-7, reads EPEVTQTPSHQVTQMGQEVILRCVPISNHLYFYWYRQILGQKVEFLVSFYNNEISEKSEIFDDQFSVERPDGSNFTLKIRSTKLEDSAMYFCASKGGSYEQYFGPGTRLTVT.

The chain combines TRBV28 with TRBJ2-3; a weak D match, TRBD2 (6 bases). CDR1 and CDR2 from the germline V gene are MDHEN and SYDVKM. Trimming took off 7 bases at V and 1 base at J, with 9 bases between the two ends. This CDR3 is 13 amino acids long. CDR3 in DNA: TGTGCCAGCATCCGCGGGGGCACAGATACGCAGTATTTT. Amino acid sequence: CASIRGGTDTQYF.

The CDR3 here is CASSYSQAGANVLTF. CDR3 coding DNA: TGTGCCAGCAGTTACTCCCAGGCTGGGGCCAACGTCCTGACTTTC. This chain connects TRBV6-6 to TRBJ2-6; unclear D gene. Trimming removed 0 bases from V and 2 bases from J, with 5 bases in between. There are 15 residues in the CDR3. Germline CDR1 and CDR2: MNHNY and SVGAGI (reference sequence).

This clonotype was found a few times. The gene calls are TRBV10-3 and TRBJ2-3, with TRBD1 identical over 10 bases. The J segment lost 5 bases and the V segment lost 10 bases, leaving 3 bases of the junction unmatched. Per the germline V gene, CDR1 is ENHRY and CDR2 is SYGVKD. This CDR3 is built from 12 residues. The CDR3 bases are TGTGCCACCTGGACAGGGGGAGATACGCAGTATTTT. It codes for CATWTGGDTQYF.

This clonotype has only a few counts. The rearrangement joins TRBV5-1 to TRBJ2-1, with 10 bases fitting TRBD2. The CDR3 covers 16 residues. V lost 4 bases, J lost 10 bases, and 14 bases stayed unmatched. The germline gives CDR1 SGHRS, CDR2 YFSETQ. The CDR3 DNA sequence: TGCGCCAGCAGCGTCGGACAGGCCGGGACTAGCGACGAGCAGTTCTTC. The encoded protein is CASSVGQAGTSDEQFF.

This chain uses TRBV6-1 with TRBJ2-2, with D maybe TRBD1 (6 bases). With 2 bases removed from V and 0 bases from J, the gap between germline ends came to 13 bases. Germline CDR1 MNHNS, CDR2 SASEGT. CDR3 length equals 17 residues. The CDR3 region has the DNA TGTGCCAGCAGTGAACTGTATAGGACAGCGAACACCGGGGAGCTGTTTTTT. Translated: CASSELYRTANTGELFF.

The CDR3 here is CASSSLGQNTEAFF. DNA of the CDR3: TGTGCCAGCAGCTCCCTGGGACAGAACACTGAAGCTTTCTTT. The chain is built from TRBV7-3 and TRBJ1-1, with D perhaps TRBD1 (6 bases). V lost 4 bases and J 1 base, leaving 10 bases between the germline ends. This CDR3 comprises 14 residues. Germline V gene sequence: CDR1 SGHTA, CDR2 FQGTGA.

The V and J genes are TRBV11-1 and TRBJ2-1, with 10 bases lining up with TRBD2. The CDR3 is 17 amino acids. Trimming took 5 bases from V and 4 from J; bases not matched to a gene: 11. Germline V CDR1 and CDR2: SGHAT, FQDESV (reference sequence). CDR3 in DNA: TGTGCCAGCAGCAAAGGGGCAGCGGGGGGGCGATACAATGAGCAGTTCTTC. It translates to CASSKGAAGGRYNEQFF.

This clonotype was recorded a few times. The CDR3 is CASSLPGLQTYEQYF. The DNA for the CDR3 is TGTGCCAGCAGTTTGCCGGGACTTCAAACCTACGAGCAGTACTTC. The chain combines TRBV28 with TRBJ2-7, with a tentative D call TRBD2 (6 bases). The CDR3 is 15 amino acids. V was pared by 3 bases and J by 2 bases, with 14 bases between. In germline, CDR1 is MDHEN, CDR2 SYDVKM.

The chain carries TRBV20-1 and TRBJ2-1, with 9 bases fitting TRBD1. Germline CDR1 DFQATT, CDR2 SNEGSKA (reference sequence). V dropped 4 bases and J dropped 6; count of bases not matched to a gene: 4. CDR3 length equals 13 residues. The CDR3 is CSAKMTGGNEQFF. CDR3 coding DNA: TGCAGTGCTAAAATGACAGGGGGCAATGAGCAGTTCTTC.

This chain links TRBV19 with TRBJ2-2; TRBD1 is a possible D gene (6 bases). Trimming pared 10 bases from V and 4 bases from J, leaving 10 bases between. Looked up from germline, CDR1 is LNHDA and CDR2 is SQIVND (reference sequence). The CDR3 has 12 amino acids. The CDR3 region is CATNRVTGELFF. The CDR3 DNA reads TGTGCCACCAACAGGGTCACCGGGGAGCTGTTTTTT.

The V call is TRBV24-1, the J call TRBJ2-2; D call uncertain. The V gene lost 5 bases and the J gene lost 6 bases, with 9 bases spanning the gap. Looked up from germline, CDR1 is KGHDR and CDR2 is SFDVKD. The CDR3 loop spans 13 amino acids. As DNA, the CDR3 is TGTGCCACCAGTGCCCCCGGCCCCGGGGAGCTGTTTTTT. It is translated as CATSAPGPGELFF.

The J gene is TRBJ1-2, the V gene TRBV19; possible D gene TRBD1, 6 bases. Germline V gene sequence: CDR1 LNHDA, CDR2 SQIVND (reference sequence). CDR3 length: 17 amino acids. Between the trimmed V and J ends, which lost 6 bases and 2 bases, there was a span of 22 bases. The CDR3 loop reads CASSPRGGPVRNYGYTF. The CDR3 DNA reads as TGTGCCAGTAGCCCTCGTGGGGGGCCCGTCAGGAACTATGGCTACACCTTC.

This chain's CDR3 is CASSVEDGRGTQYF. The CDR3 DNA reads as TGTGCCAGCAGCGTAGAGGACGGGAGGGGTACGCAGTATTTT. The chain joins TRBV9 to TRBJ2-3, with 8 bases lining up with TRBD2. Trimming at V came to 0 bases and at J to 8 bases, leaving 5 bases not matched to a gene. The CDR3 sequence is 14 residues long. Per the germline V gene, CDR1 is SGDLS and CDR2 is YYNGEE.

This clonotype turned up a few times. The chain joins TRBV6-1 to TRBJ1-2, with unresolved D. Deletions cut 1 base from V and 8 bases from J, with 17 bases between. The CDR3 has 15 residues. Per the germline V gene, CDR1 is MNHNS and CDR2 is SASEGT. The CDR3 protein is CASSEEQLGRLGYTF. CDR3 nucleotides: TGTGCCAGCAGTGAAGAACAGCTTGGCCGTTTGGGCTACACCTTC.